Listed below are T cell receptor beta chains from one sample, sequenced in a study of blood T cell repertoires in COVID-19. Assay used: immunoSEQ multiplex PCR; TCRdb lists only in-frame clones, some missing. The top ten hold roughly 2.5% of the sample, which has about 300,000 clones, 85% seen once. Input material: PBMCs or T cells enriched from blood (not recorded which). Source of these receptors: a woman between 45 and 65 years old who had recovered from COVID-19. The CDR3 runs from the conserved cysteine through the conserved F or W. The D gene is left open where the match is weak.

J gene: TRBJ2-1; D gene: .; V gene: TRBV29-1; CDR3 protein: CSVAVHNEQFF; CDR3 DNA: TGCAGCGTAGCCGTACACAATGAGCAGTTCTTC
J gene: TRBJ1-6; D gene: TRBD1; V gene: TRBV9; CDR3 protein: CASSATGALNSPLHF; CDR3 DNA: TGTGCCAGCAGCGCTACAGGGGCTCTAAATTCACCCCTCCACTTT
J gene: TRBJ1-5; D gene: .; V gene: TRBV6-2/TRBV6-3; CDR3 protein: CASSYLTGSQPQHF; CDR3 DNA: TGTGCCAGCAGTTACCTCACGGGGTCTCAGCCCCAGCATTTT
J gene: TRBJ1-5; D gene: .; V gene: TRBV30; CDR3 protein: CAWSPGQTNQPQHF; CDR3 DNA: TGTGCCTGGAGCCCCGGACAGACCAATCAGCCCCAGCATTTT
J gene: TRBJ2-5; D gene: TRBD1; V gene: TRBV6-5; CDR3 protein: CASSYRQGWRETQYF; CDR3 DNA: TGTGCCAGCAGCTACAGACAGGGGTGGAGAGAGACCCAGTACTTC
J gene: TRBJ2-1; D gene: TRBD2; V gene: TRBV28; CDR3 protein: CASSSSGRARGYNEQFF; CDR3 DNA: TGTGCCAGCAGTTCCAGCGGGAGGGCCCGCGGGTACAATGAGCAGTTCTTC
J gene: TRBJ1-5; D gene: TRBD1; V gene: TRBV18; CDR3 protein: CASSRLPGQSNQPQHF; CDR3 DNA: TGTGCCAGCTCACGTCTTCCGGGACAGAGCAATCAGCCCCAGCATTTT
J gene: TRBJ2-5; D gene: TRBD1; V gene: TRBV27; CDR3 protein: CASRPNSPWTGRQGRETQYF; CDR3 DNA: TGTGCCAGCAGACCGAATAGCCCTTGGACAGGGCGGCAGGGGCGGGAGACCCAGTACTTC
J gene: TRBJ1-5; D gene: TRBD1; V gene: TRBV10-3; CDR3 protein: CATGKGQGVNSNQPQHF; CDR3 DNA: TGTGCCACGGGTAAGGGACAGGGGGTCAATAGCAATCAGCCCCAGCATTTT
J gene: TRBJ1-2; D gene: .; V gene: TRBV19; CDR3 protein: CASLARGGYGYTF; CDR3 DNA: TGTGCCAGCCTGGCCCGGGGGGGCTATGGCTACACCTTC